This T cell receptor (beta chain) was found in a study of blood T cell repertoires in COVID-19. About the study: Nucleic acid was either cDNA or gDNA, and it came from T cells, B-cell-depleted T cells, or PBMCs.

Sequenced by immunoSEQ multiplex PCR; TCRdb stores in-frame clones only, minus some. The sample lists over 130,000 clones; approximately 80% were seen once. Clinical history as reported by participants underpinned cohort assignment. Shortly before study entry, within 2 weeks, exposed participants had met a COVID-19 case. Trimming took off 0 bases at V and 0 bases at J, with 10 bases between the two ends. This CDR3 has 15 amino acids. The germline gives CDR1 SGHRS, CDR2 YFSETQ. The chain links TRBV5-1 to TRBJ2-7; tentatively, D is TRBD2 (6 bases). This TCR derives from a woman under 30 who had been exposed to COVID-19. The sequenced sample was PBMCs or T cells enriched from blood (not recorded which). In DNA, the CDR3 is TGCGCCAGCAGCTTGGTCAGCGGGCTCTCCTACGAGCAGTACTTC. Translating it yields CASSLVSGLSYEQYF.